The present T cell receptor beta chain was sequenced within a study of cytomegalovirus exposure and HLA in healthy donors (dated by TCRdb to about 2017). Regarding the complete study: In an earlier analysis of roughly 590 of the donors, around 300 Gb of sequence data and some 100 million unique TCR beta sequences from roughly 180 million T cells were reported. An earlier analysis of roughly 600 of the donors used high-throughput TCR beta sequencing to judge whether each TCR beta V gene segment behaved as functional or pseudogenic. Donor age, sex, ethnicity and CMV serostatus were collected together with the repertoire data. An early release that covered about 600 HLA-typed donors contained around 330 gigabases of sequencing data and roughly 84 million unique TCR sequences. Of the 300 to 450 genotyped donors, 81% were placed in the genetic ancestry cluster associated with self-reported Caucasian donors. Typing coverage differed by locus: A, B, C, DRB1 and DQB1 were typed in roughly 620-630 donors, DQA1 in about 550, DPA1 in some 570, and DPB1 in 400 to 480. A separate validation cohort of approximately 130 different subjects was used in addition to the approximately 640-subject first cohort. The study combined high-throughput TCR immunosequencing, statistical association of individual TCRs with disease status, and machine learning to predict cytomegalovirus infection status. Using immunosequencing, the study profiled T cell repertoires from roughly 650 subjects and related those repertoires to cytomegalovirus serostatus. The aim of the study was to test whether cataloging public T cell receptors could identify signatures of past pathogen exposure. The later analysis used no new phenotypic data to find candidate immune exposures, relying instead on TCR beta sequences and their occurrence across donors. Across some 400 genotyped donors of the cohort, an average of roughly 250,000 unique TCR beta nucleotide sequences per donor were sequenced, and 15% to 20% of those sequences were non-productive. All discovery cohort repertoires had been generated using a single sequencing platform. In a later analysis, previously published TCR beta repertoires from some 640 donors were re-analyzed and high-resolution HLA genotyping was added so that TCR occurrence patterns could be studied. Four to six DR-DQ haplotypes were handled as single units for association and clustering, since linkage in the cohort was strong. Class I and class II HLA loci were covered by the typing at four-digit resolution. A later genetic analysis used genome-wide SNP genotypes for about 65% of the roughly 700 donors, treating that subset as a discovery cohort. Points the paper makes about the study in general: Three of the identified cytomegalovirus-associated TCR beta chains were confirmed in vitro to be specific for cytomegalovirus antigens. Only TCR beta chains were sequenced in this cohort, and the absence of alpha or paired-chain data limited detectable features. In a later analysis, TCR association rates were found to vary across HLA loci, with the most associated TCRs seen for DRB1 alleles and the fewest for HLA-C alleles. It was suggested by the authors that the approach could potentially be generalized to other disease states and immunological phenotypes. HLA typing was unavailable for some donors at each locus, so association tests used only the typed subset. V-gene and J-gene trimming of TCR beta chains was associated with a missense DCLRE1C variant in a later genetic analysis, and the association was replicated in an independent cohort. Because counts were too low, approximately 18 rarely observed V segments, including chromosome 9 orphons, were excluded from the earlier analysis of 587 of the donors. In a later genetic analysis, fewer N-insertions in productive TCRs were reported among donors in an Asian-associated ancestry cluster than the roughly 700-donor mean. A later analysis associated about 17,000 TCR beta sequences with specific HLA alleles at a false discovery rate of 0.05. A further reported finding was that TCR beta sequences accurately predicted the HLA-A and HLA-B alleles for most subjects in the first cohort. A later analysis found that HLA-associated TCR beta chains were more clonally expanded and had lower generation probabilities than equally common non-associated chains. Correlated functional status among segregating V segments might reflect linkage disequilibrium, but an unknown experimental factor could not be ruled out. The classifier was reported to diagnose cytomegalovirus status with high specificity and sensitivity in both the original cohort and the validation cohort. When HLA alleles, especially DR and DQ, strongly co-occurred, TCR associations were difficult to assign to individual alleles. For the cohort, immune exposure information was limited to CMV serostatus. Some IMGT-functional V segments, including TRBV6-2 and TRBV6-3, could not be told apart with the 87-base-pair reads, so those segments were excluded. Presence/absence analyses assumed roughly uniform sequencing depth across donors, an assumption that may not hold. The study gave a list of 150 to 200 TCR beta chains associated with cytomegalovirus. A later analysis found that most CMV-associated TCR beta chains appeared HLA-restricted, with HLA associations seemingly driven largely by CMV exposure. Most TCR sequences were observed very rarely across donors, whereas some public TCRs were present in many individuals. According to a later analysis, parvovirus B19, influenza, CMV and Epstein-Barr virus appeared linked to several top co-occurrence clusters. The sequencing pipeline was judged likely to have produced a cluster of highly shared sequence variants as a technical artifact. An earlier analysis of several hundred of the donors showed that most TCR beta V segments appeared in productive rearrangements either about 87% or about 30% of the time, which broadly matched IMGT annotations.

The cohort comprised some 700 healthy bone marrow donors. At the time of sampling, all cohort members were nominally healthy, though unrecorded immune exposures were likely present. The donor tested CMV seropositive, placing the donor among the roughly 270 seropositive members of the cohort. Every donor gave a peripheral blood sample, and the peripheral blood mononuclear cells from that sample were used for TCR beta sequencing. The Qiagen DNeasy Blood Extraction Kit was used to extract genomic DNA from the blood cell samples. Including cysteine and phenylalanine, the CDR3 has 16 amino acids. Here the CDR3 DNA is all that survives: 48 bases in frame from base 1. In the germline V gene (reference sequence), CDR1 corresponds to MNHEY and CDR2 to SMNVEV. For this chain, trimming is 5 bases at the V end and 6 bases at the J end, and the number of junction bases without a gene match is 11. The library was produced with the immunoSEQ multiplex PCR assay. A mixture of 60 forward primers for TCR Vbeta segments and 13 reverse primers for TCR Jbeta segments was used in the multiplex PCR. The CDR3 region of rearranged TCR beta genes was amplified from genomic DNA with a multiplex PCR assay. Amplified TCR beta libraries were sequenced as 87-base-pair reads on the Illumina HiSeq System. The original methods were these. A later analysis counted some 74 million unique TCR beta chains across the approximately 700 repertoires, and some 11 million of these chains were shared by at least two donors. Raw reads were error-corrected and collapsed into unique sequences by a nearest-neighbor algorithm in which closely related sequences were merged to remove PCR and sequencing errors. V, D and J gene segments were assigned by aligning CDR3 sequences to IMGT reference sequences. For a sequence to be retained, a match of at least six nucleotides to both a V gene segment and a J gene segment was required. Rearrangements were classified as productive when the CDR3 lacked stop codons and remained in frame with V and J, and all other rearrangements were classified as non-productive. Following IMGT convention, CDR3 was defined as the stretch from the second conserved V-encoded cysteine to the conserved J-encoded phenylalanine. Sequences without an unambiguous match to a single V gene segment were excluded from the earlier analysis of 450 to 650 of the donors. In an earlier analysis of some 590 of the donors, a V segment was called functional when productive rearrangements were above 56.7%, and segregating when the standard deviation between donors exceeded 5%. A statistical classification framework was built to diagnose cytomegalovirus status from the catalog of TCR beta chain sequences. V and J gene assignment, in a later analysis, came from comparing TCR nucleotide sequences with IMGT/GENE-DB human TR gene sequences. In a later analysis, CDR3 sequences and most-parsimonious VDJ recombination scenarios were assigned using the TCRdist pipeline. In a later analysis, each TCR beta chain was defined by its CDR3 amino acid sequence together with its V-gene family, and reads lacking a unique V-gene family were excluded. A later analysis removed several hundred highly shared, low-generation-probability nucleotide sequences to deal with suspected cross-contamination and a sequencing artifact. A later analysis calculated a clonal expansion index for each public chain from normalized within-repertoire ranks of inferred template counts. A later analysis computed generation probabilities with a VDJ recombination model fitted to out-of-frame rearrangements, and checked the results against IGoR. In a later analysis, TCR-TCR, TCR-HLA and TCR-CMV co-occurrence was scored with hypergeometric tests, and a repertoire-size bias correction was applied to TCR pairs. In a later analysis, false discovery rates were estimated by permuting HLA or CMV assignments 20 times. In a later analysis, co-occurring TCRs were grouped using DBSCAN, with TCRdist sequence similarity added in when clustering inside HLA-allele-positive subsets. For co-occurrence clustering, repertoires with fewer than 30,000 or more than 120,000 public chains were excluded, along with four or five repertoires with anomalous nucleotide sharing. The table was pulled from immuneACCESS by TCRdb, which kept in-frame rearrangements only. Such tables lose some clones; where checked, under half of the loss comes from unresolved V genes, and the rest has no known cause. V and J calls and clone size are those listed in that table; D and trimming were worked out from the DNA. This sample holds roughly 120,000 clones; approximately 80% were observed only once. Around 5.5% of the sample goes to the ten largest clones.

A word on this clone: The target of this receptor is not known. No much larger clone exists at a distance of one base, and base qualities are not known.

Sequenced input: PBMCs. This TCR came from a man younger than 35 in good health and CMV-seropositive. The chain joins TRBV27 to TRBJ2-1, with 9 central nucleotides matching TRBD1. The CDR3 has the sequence CASSPDTGGAVNEQFF. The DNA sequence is TGTGCCAGCAGTCCCGATACAGGGGGCGCAGTCAATGAGCAGTTCTTC.